This T cell receptor (beta chain) stems from a study of cytomegalovirus exposure and HLA in healthy donors. Vbeta (60) and Jbeta (13) primers were used in the PCR. Only in-frame clones appear in the TCRdb table, and some are missing; sequencing was by immunoSEQ multiplex PCR. The table lists approximately 150,000 clones, 75% to 80% of them singletons. The V and J ends lost 6 bases and 2 bases respectively, with 19 bases between them. The germline CDR1 and CDR2 sequences are LNHDA and SQIVND (reference sequence). CDR3 length: 16 residues. The origin of this receptor is a woman aged 30 to 39 in good health and CMV-seronegative. This chain connects TRBV19 to TRBJ1-2, with D possibly matching TRBD1 (5 bases). The sample comprised PBMCs. The CDR3 region is CASRPLKGDLNYGYTF. CDR3 DNA sequence: TGTGCCAGTAGGCCACTCAAAGGGGATTTGAACTATGGCTACACCTTC. The full variable domain, in which reference TRBV19 and TRBJ1-2 provide the parts outside the CDR3, is DGGITQSPKYLFRKEGQNVTLSCEQNLNHDAMYWYRQDPGQGLRLIYYSQIVNDFQKGDIAEGYSVSREKKESFPLTVTSAQKNPTAFYLCASRPLKGDLNYGYTFGSGTRLTVV.